A selection of T cell receptor beta chains follows, all from one sample in a study of blood T cell repertoires in COVID-19. Produced via immunoSEQ multiplex PCR; TCRdb's table is partial and in-frame only. The sample includes about 150,000 clones, roughly four fifths seen only once; the top ten take around 7.7%. The sample comprised PBMCs or T cells enriched from blood (not recorded which). These receptors were obtained from a man aged 50-59 years who had recovered from COVID-19. The CDR3 runs from the conserved cysteine through the conserved F or W. The D gene is left open where the match is weak.

TRBD1,TRBJ1-2,TRBV3-1/TRBV3-2,TGTGCCAGCAGCCAGGCCGACAGGGGGCAAGGCTACACCTTC,CASSQADRGQGYTF
-,TRBJ1-2,TRBV18,TGTGCCAGCTCCCCGAACAGGGAAGATGGCTACACCTTC,CASSPNREDGYTF